This section outlines one T cell receptor beta chain sequence together with its context. This clone's antigen is unknown. Base qualities were left out, and no much larger clone turns up one base away. The trial excluded patients who had a history of autoimmune disease or were on systemic immunosuppression. In every dose cohort, peripheral blood was drawn for TCR sequencing at baseline, cycle 4 day 1, and cycle 7 day 1. Samples came from an open-label, multicenter, first-in-human phase I dose-escalation trial of ivuxolimab. Adults with locally advanced or metastatic melanoma, renal cell, hepatocellular, or head and neck squamous cell carcinoma were enrolled in the trial. Before TCR sequencing, CD4+ T cells and CD8+ T cells were sorted from peripheral blood as separate populations. The data originate from a study of OX40 agonist ivuxolimab in advanced cancers. Study-wide context: Ivuxolimab, which targeted the costimulatory receptor OX40 (CD134), was an agonistic, fully human IgG2 monoclonal antibody. A male proportion of roughly 80% and a mean age of 60 years, ranging from roughly 23 to 90, were recorded for the dose-escalation cohort. Three dose-escalation patients achieved partial responses, one with hepatocellular carcinoma and two with cutaneous melanoma. Intravenous ivuxolimab was administered to patients every 2 weeks at six dose levels: 0.01, 0.1, 0.3, 1.5, 3 and 10 mg/kg. Of the 50 to 55 dose-escalation patients, hepatocellular carcinoma was present in about 20, melanoma in around 15, renal cell carcinoma in 9 and head and neck cancer in 9. Prior anti-PD-1, anti-PD-L1 or anti-CTLA-4 therapy was permitted, and checkpoint inhibitors had been received by less than 45% of dose-escalation patients. The paper covers the monotherapy dose-escalation part of the phase I ivuxolimab trial, which included N = 52 patients. The point of sequencing TCRbeta in the periphery was to test whether ivuxolimab changed TCR sequence diversity and drove clonal T-cell expansion.

What the research found in general, with its limitations: At doses from 0.1 to 3.0 mg/kg, clonal expansion was seen in both CD4+ and CD8+ blood T cells between baseline and week 6. On average, CD8+ T cells showed more expanded clones than CD4+ T cells after ivuxolimab. Low levels of normalized T-cell clonal expansion were also seen in some patients who did not respond. Antigen specificity was not determined for the clonally expanded peripheral T cells. In partial responders in the 0.1-3.0 mg/kg groups, normalized peripheral clonal expansion was found to be among the lowest, especially among CD8+ T cells.

The junction carries 12 bases between V and J, which are trimmed by 3 bases and 7 bases respectively. From the cysteine through the phenylalanine, the CDR3 covers 13 amino acids. The only DNA kept is the CDR3, 39 bases in frame from the first base. CDR1 and CDR2 were assigned from the germline V gene as SGHDN and FVKESK. To sequence the TCRbeta CDR3 region, genomic DNA was isolated from the sorted cells. TCRbeta CDR3 regions were sequenced using the immunoSEQ Assay. What TCRdb holds here is the immuneACCESS table cut down to in-frame rearrangements. Part of the clones is not present; checked against another copy, under half of the missing clones reflect an unresolved V gene, and the others are unexplained. Across this sample there are tens of thousands of clones, with around 93% seen only once. Roughly 14% of the sample belongs to the ten largest clones.

The clonotype was recovered from an adult with an advanced solid tumor such as melanoma, head and neck, liver or kidney cancer. The chain couples TRBV14 to TRBJ1-1; TRBD1 might be the D gene, on 5 matching bases. The sequences come from CD4+ or CD8+ T cells sorted from blood, collected in a trial of the OX40 agonist ivuxolimab. The sequenced DNA is TGTGCCAGCAGCCATGCGACTGGGGGTGAAGCTTTCTTT. Translated, it reads CASSHATGGEAFF.